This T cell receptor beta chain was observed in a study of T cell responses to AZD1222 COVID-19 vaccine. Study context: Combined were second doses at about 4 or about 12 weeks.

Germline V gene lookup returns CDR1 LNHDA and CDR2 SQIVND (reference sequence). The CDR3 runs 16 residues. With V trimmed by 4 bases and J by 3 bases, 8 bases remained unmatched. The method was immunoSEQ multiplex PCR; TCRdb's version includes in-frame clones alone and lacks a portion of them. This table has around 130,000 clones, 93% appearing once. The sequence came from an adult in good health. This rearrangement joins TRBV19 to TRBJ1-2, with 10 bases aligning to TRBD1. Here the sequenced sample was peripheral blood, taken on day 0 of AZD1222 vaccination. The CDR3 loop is CASSTAQTGGDYGYTF. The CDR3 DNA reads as TGTGCCAGTAGTACCGCCCAGACAGGGGGCGACTATGGCTACACCTTC.